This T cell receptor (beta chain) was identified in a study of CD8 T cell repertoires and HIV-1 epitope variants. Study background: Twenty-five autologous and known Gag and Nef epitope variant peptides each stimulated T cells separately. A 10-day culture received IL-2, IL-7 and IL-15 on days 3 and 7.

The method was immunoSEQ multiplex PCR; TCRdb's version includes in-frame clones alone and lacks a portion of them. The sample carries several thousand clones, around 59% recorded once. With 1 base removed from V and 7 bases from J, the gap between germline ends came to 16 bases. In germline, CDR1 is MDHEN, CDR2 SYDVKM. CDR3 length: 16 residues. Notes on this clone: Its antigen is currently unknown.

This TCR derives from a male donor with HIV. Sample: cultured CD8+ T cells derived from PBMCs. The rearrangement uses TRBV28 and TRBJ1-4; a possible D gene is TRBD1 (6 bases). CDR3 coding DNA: TGTGCCAGCAGTTTATCCCCCAGGGGCCTGGGTGAAAAACTGTTTTTT. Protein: CASSLSPRGLGEKLFF.